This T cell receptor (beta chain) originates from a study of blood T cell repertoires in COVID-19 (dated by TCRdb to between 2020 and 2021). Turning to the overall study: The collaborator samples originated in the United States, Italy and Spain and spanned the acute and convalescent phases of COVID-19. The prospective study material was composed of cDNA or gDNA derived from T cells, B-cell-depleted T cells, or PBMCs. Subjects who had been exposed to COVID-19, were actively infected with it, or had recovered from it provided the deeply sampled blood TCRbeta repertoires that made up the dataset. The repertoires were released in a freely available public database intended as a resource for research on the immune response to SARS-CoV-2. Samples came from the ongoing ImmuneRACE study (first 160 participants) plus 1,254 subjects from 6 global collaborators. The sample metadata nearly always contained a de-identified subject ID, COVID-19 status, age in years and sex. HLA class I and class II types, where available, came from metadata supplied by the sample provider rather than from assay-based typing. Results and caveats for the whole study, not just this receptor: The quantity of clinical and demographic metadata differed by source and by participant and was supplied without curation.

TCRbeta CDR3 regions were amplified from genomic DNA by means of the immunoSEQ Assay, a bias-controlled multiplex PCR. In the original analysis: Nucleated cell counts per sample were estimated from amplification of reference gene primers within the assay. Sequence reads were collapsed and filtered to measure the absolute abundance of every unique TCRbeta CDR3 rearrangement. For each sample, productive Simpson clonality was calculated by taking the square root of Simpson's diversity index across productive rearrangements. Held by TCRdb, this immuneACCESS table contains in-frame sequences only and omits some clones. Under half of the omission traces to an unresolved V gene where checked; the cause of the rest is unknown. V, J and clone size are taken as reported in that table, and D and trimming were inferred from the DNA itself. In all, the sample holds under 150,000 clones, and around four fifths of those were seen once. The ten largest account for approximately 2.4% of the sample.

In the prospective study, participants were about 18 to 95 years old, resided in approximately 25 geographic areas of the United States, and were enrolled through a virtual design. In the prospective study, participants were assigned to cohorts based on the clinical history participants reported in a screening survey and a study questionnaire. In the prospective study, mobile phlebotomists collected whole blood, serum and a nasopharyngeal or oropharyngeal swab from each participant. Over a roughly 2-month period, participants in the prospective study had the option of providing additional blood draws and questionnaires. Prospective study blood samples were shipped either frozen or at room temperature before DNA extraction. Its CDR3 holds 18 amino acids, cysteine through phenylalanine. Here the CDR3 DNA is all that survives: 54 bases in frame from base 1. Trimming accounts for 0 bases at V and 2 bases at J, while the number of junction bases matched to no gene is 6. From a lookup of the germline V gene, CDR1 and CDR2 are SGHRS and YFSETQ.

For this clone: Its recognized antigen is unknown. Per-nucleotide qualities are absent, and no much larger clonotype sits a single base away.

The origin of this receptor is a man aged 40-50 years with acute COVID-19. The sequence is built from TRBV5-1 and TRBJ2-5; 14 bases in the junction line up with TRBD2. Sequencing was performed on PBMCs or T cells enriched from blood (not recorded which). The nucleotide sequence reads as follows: TGCGCCAGCAGCTTGGGACTAGCGGGGGGGCCGAAGCAAGAGACCCAGTACTTC. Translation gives CASSLGLAGGPKQETQYF.